This entry lists 23 T cell receptor beta chains sequenced from one sample in a study of blood T cell repertoires in COVID-19. Profiling relied on immunoSEQ multiplex PCR, and the TCRdb table lists in-frame clones only, not all of them. Seen here are approximately 480,000 clones, about 91% observed once, and the top ten hold around 0.95%. Sequencing was done on a sample of peripheral blood. The receptors were sampled from a man in his late teens or twenties with COVID-19, enrolled during active disease.

J is TRBJ2-7 and V is TRBV18, with D perhaps matching TRBD1 (5 bases). CDR3 length: 13 residues. Trimming removed 3 bases from V and 3 bases from J, with 9 bases in between. Germline V CDR1 and CDR2: KGHSH, LQKENI. The CDR3 nucleotides read TGTGCCAGCTCACCCGACAGAGACTACGAGCAGTACTTC. Translating gives CASSPDRDYEQYF.

This rearrangement joins TRBV4-1 to TRBJ2-5, with D perhaps TRBD2 (5 bases). The CDR3 has 12 residues. V shed 1 base and J shed 7 bases, with 7 bases lying between them. Germline assignment: CDR1 MGHRA and CDR2 YSYEKL. Here the CDR3 DNA reads TGCGCCAGCAGCCAAGGAGGAGGGACCCAGTACTTC. Its translation: CASSQGGGTQYF.

The V and J genes are TRBV5-1 and TRBJ2-3; a weak D match, TRBD1 (6 bases). Trimming pared 4 bases from V and 4 bases from J, leaving 13 bases between. This CDR3 is 14 amino acids long. Germline V lookup: CDR1 SGHRS, CDR2 YFSETQ. CDR3 DNA sequence: TGCGCCAGCAGCACCACAGGGAGCCCAGATACGCAGTATTTT. Protein: CASSTTGSPDTQYF.

J is TRBJ1-2 and V is TRBV2; D is undetermined. In germline, CDR1 is SNHLY, CDR2 FYNNEI. The ends were cut back, 4 bases at V and 4 bases at J, with 16 bases in the middle. The CDR3 has 15 residues. The CDR3 coding sequence is TGTGCCAGCAGTGCTGCACTCCTAATTTCCTATGGCTACACCTTC. Its protein is CASSAALLISYGYTF.

This clone was detected once. V usage is TRBV27 and J usage is TRBJ2-1; D is unclear. This CDR3 contains 13 residues. Trimming left V 3 bases short and J 5 bases short, with 8 bases between. The germline gives CDR1 MNHEY, CDR2 SMNVEV (reference sequence). In DNA, the CDR3 is TGTGCCAGCAGTTTGACTGAGCACAATGAGCAGTTCTTC. Encoded protein: CASSLTEHNEQFF.

The rearrangement uses TRBV5-1 and TRBJ2-7; 9 bases map to TRBD1. V lost 2 bases to trimming and J lost 7 bases; unmatched junction nucleotides: 10. CDR3 length equals 15 residues. Germline loops: CDR1 SGHRS, CDR2 YFSETQ. The CDR3 nucleotides read TGCGCCAGCAGCTTTACCGGGACAGGGTTTGGGGAGCAGTACTTC. This encodes CASSFTGTGFGEQYF.

The rearrangement joins TRBV5-1 to TRBJ1-3; D gene uncertain. V lost 0 bases and J 1 base, leaving 5 bases between the germline ends. This CDR3 comprises 14 residues. Germline V lookup: CDR1 SGHRS, CDR2 YFSETQ. CDR3 coding DNA: TGCGCCAGCAGCTTGGGTCCTTCTGGAAACACCATATATTTT. It translates to CASSLGPSGNTIYF.

The chain uses TRBV24-1 and TRBJ2-7, with a weak D call TRBD2 (5 bases). Germline CDR1 reads KGHDR; CDR2 reads SFDVKD. V shed 6 bases and J shed 5 bases, with 16 bases lying between them. This CDR3 spans 14 amino acids. The CDR3 loop reads CATSSRSEIDEQYF. The DNA of the CDR3 is TGTGCCACCAGTTCCCGTAGCGAGATAGACGAGCAGTACTTC.

A word on this clone: Within the sample, other DNA sequences also encode this same CDR3. Here the CDR3 reads CASSLRQGAGGYTF. The CDR3 DNA is TGTGCCAGCAGTTTAAGACAGGGGGCGGGTGGCTACACCTTC. V gene TRBV27 combines with J gene TRBJ1-2; 10 bases align to TRBD1. This CDR3 region has 14 residues. Losses at the gene ends were 2 bases for V and 7 bases for J; bases not matched to a gene: 4. Looked up from germline, CDR1 is MNHEY and CDR2 is SMNVEV (reference sequence).

The genes are TRBV2 and TRBJ2-3; 10 bases line up with TRBD2. The J segment lost 6 bases and the V segment lost 7 bases, leaving 13 bases of the junction unmatched. Germline V gene lookup returns CDR1 SNHLY and CDR2 FYNNEI. This CDR3 comprises 16 residues. In DNA, the CDR3 is TGTGCCAGCACCCTGTCGAGCGGGGGGGCTTGGGATACGCAGTATTTT. This encodes CASTLSSGGAWDTQYF.

This clone was detected once. The chain combines TRBV3-1 (or the pseudogene TRBV3-2) with TRBJ1-3; D is uncertain. Germline V gene sequence: CDR1 LGHDT, CDR2 YNNKEL (reference sequence). The CDR3 runs 14 residues. V was trimmed by 4 bases and J by 0 bases, leaving 7 bases between them. CDR3 nucleotides: TGTGCCAGCAGCCTCGGGTACTCTGGAAACACCATATATTTT. This sequence encodes CASSLGYSGNTIYF.

The V and J genes are TRBV6-5 and TRBJ2-3; 8 nucleotides match TRBD1. CDR3 length: 15 residues. Germline CDR1 and CDR2: MNHEY and SVGAGI. Unmatched junction bases numbered 9, after V lost 7 bases and J lost 3 bases. For the CDR3, the DNA is TGTGCCAGCACCCTCGACAGGGGTAGTACAGATACGCAGTATTTT. As protein: CASTLDRGSTDTQYF.

The rearrangement joins TRBV2 to TRBJ1-5, with D maybe TRBD1 (5 bases). Trimming took off 4 bases at V and 6 bases at J, with 13 bases between the two ends. This CDR3 has 14 amino acids. From germline, CDR1 is SNHLY and CDR2 FYNNEI. The CDR3 reads CASSVQQVAQPQHF. DNA of the CDR3: TGTGCCAGCAGTGTCCAACAGGTGGCTCAGCCCCAGCATTTT.

This chain joins TRBV18 and TRBJ2-7, with 7 bases that match TRBD1. The CDR3 consists of 14 residues. Germline V lookup: CDR1 KGHSH, CDR2 LQKENI. The V and J ends lost 6 bases and 6 bases, in that order; junction bases with no gene match: 11. The CDR3, as DNA: TGTGCCAGCTCTCCGAACAGGGGTTCGGCCGAGCAGTACTTC. Protein sequence: CASSPNRGSAEQYF.

The V gene is TRBV4-1, the J gene TRBJ2-7; TRBD2 might be the D (6 bases). CDR1 is MGHRA and CDR2 is YSYEKL in the germline V gene. The length of the CDR3 is 17 residues. Trimming removed 0 bases from V and 0 bases from J, with 15 bases in between. This chain's CDR3 is CASSQDFGGTASYEQYF. The CDR3 DNA sequence: TGCGCCAGCAGCCAAGATTTTGGGGGGACTGCCTCCTACGAGCAGTACTTC.

V usage is TRBV11-3 and J usage is TRBJ2-5; D might be TRBD1 (6 bases). The CDR3 has 13 amino acids. V lost 4 bases and J 4 bases, leaving 10 bases between the germline ends. Looked up from germline, CDR1 is SGHNT and CDR2 is YENEEA. CDR3 sequence: CASSSGGGETQYF. DNA for the CDR3: TGTGCCAGCAGCTCTGGGGGCGGAGAGACCCAGTACTTC. Complete variable domain (other parts from reference TRBV11-3 and TRBJ2-5): EAGVVQSPRYKIIEKKQPVAFWCNPISGHNTLYWYLQNLGQGPELLIRYENEEAVDDSQLPKDRFSAERLKGVDSTLKIQPAELGDSAVYLCASSSGGGETQYFGPGTRLLVL.

This chain uses TRBV6-6 with TRBJ2-4, with TRBD2 matching over 13 bases. CDR3 length: 16 amino acids. The trim removed 4 bases at V and 9 bases at J, leaving 9 bases unmatched. Germline loops: CDR1 MNHNY, CDR2 SVGAGI (reference sequence). The CDR3 DNA is TGTGCCAGCAGTTCCGGGACTAGCGGGGCTCGTGGCATTCAGTACTTC. It is translated as CASSSGTSGARGIQYF.

The rearrangement links TRBV11-2 to TRBJ2-1; D might be TRBD2 (5 bases). Per the germline V gene, CDR1 is SGHAT and CDR2 is FQNNGV. V lost 5 bases and J 9 bases, leaving 20 bases between the germline ends. CDR3 length equals 15 residues. CDR3 loop: CASSPPGSSRGEQFF. The CDR3, as DNA: TGTGCCAGCAGCCCCCCGGGGAGCTCACGGGGTGAGCAGTTCTTC. Complete variable domain (other parts from reference TRBV11-2 and TRBJ2-1): EAGVAQSPRYKIIEKRQSVAFWCNPISGHATLYWYQQILGQGPKLLIQFQNNGVVDDSQLPKDRFSAERLKGVDSTLKIQPAKLEDSAVYLCASSPPGSSRGEQFFGPGTRLTVL.

The CDR3 loop is CASSVDSRGNTIYF. The CDR3 coding sequence is TGTGCCAGCAGCGTAGATTCCAGAGGAAACACCATATATTTT. The rearrangement uses TRBV9 and TRBJ1-3; the D is unclear. Per germline, CDR1 SGDLS and CDR2 YYNGEE. Trimming removed 0 bases from V and 4 bases from J, with 8 bases in between. The CDR3 has 14 residues. Complete variable domain (other parts from reference TRBV9 and TRBJ1-3): DSGVTQTPKHLITATGQRVTLRCSPRSGDLSVYWYQQSLDQGLQFLIQYYNGEERAKGNILERFSAQQFPDLHSELNLSSLELGDSALYFCASSVDSRGNTIYFGEGSWLTVV.

The V and J genes are TRBV6-5 and TRBJ2-7, with D maybe TRBD1 (6 bases). Germline assignment: CDR1 MNHEY and CDR2 SVGAGI. Trimming removed 7 bases at V and 5 bases at J, with 15 bases between. This CDR3 is built from 13 residues. Here the CDR3 reads CASKPAYRDEQYF. The CDR3 DNA reads TGTGCCAGCAAGCCTGCCTACAGGGACGAGCAGTACTTC.

The chain couples TRBV5-4 to TRBJ2-2; TRBD2 is a possible D gene (5 bases). Germline-derived CDR1 and CDR2 are SGHNT and YYREEE (reference sequence). The ends were cut back, 1 base at V and 0 bases at J, with 7 bases in the middle. This CDR3 comprises 15 residues. CDR3 in amino acids: CASSLQTTNTGELFF. DNA of the CDR3: TGTGCCAGCAGCTTGCAGACTACGAACACCGGGGAGCTGTTTTTT.

The V call is TRBV7-9, the J call TRBJ2-3, with D tentatively TRBD1 (5 bases). The V gene lost 5 bases and the J gene lost 6 bases, with 18 bases spanning the gap. The CDR3 is made up of 15 amino acids. The germline gives CDR1 SEHNR, CDR2 FQNEAQ (reference sequence). The chain's CDR3 is CASSPSPQGPDTQYF. CDR3 nucleotide sequence: TGTGCCAGCAGCCCATCCCCGCAGGGTCCCGATACGCAGTATTTT.

V and J are TRBV12-3 or TRBV12-4 and TRBJ1-5; unclear D gene. Trimming stripped 5 bases from V and 7 bases from J, with 9 bases between. The CDR3 contains 12 residues. The CDR3 sequence is CASSPLRQPQHF. CDR3 nucleotides: TGTGCCAGCAGTCCACTAAGGCAGCCCCAGCATTTT.